These 11 T cell receptor beta chains were sequenced from one sample in a study of T cell clonality in common variable immunodeficiency. Sequencing used immunoSEQ multiplex PCR; TCRdb keeps in-frame clones, though not all of them. The sample shows tens of thousands of clones, none of them appearing just once. Sequenced: peripheral blood mononuclear cells. These receptors were obtained from a person between 18 and 75 years old in good health.

This clone was detected ten times or more. The CDR3 goes on 3 residues after the read ends, and that part is filled in from the germline J gene. The chain links TRBV7-2 to TRBJ1-1, with D perhaps TRBD1 (5 bases). This CDR3 spans 15 amino acids. The ends were cut back, 4 bases at V and 1 base at J, with 13 bases in the middle. Germline loops: CDR1 SGHTA, CDR2 FQGNSA. The CDR3 bases that were read are TGTGCCAGCAGCTCGGTACAAGGGGCGAACACTGAA. Translated: CASSSVQGANTE. The whole CDR3 protein is CASSSVQGANTEAFF.

This clone was detected many times. The read ends 3 residues before the CDR3 terminus; that terminus is restored from the germline J gene. The chain is built from TRBV19 and TRBJ2-1; 10 nucleotides agree with TRBD1. Germline CDR1 and CDR2: LNHDA and SQIVND (reference sequence). The V and J ends lost 4 bases and 7 bases, in that order; junction bases with no gene match: 7. There are 15 residues in the CDR3. CDR3 residues: CASSNSGTGVNEQFF. CDR3 DNA (partial): TGTGCCAGTAGTAACTCCGGGACAGGGGTAAATGAG.

This clone was observed many times. The read gets to within 3 residues of the CDR3 end, and the germline J gene fills in the rest. This sequence joins TRBV20-1 and TRBJ2-3, with unresolved D. Looked up from germline, CDR1 is DFQATT and CDR2 is SNEGSKA (reference sequence). This CDR3 comprises 14 residues. Trimming left V 0 bases short and J 4 bases short, with 11 bases between. Partial CDR3 DNA: TGCAGTGCTAGAGATGACGGGTTAGCAGATACG. Amino acids: CSARDDGLADT. The CDR3, in full, reads CSARDDGLADTQYF.

This clone was seen repeatedly, ten times or more. The CDR3 is cut off 3 residues early in the read; its end comes from the germline J gene. The genes are TRBV20-1 and TRBJ2-3; 8 nucleotides line up with TRBD1. Losses at the gene ends were 1 base for V and 2 bases for J; bases not matched to a gene: 8. In germline, CDR1 is DFQATT, CDR2 SNEGSKA (reference sequence). This CDR3 comprises 16 residues. The CDR3 bases that were read are TGCAGTGCTAGAGGCGGGACAGGACTGTCCACAGATACG. It is translated as CSARGGTGLSTDT. The whole CDR3 reads CSARGGTGLSTDTQYF.

This clone was seen ten or more times. The sequenced fragment ends 3 residues before the CDR3 boundary, so the rest is inferred from the germline J gene. The gene calls are TRBV2 and TRBJ1-5, with TRBD1 matching over 8 bases. CDR1 and CDR2 from the germline V gene are SNHLY and FYNNEI. The CDR3 is 13 amino acids. The V segment lost 5 bases and the J segment 7 bases; nucleotides outside the gene matches: 4. The CDR3 DNA, read in part, is TGTGCCAGCAGTAAGGACAGGGAGCAGCCC. This encodes CASSKDREQP. The CDR3 in its entirety is CASSKDREQPQHF. The complete variable domain, with remaining parts taken from reference TRBV2 and TRBJ1-5, reads EPEVTQTPSHQVTQMGQEVILRCVPISNHLYFYWYRQILGQKVEFLVSFYNNEISEKSEIFDDQFSVERPDGSNFTLKIRSTKLEDSAMYFCASSKDREQPQHFGDGTRLSIL.

There are a few counts of this clone. The CDR3 end falls 3 residues outside the read, so it is completed with the germline J gene. The gene calls are TRBV19 and TRBJ2-2; 8 bases line up with TRBD1. The length of the CDR3 is 15 residues. CDR1 is LNHDA and CDR2 is SQIVND in the germline V gene (reference sequence). The CDR3 bases that were read are TGTGCCAGTCGAAACAGGGGGTCAACTAATGAAAAG. Protein product: CASRNRGSTNEK. The complete CDR3 sequence is CASRNRGSTNEKLFF. The whole variable domain, filled in from reference TRBV19 and TRBJ2-2, reads DGGITQSPKYLFRKEGQNVTLSCEQNLNHDAMYWYRQDPGQGLRLIYYSQIVNDFQKGDIAEGYSVSREKKESFPLTVTSAQKNPTAFYLCASRNRGSTNEKLFFGEGSRLTVL.

In its sample, this clone was seen many times. The chain's CDR3 is CSASRTSGRNEQFF. The CDR3 DNA, read in part, is TGCAGTGCTAGTAGGACTAGCGGGAGGAATGAG. The rearrangement uses TRBV20-1 and TRBJ2-1, with 14 nucleotides matching TRBD2. The CDR3 end falls 3 residues outside the read, so it is completed with the germline J gene. Germline CDR1 DFQATT, CDR2 SNEGSKA (reference sequence). Germline trimming cut 3 bases from V and 7 bases from J; bases unmatched to any gene: 2. This CDR3 contains 14 residues.

This clone was seen repeatedly, ten times or more. The missing CDR3 end, 3 residues past where the read stops, is filled in from the germline J gene. The V and J genes are TRBV20-1 and TRBJ2-3; 10 bases are a match to TRBD1. V was pared by 1 base and J by 3 bases, with 7 bases of the junction left unmatched. The CDR3 extends over 16 amino acids. Germline lookup yields CDR1 DFQATT and CDR2 SNEGSKA (reference sequence). The chain's CDR3 is CSARGGQGLSTDTQYF. The sequenced CDR3 bases are TGCAGTGCTAGAGGGGGACAGGGGTTGTCAACAGATACG.

This clone was counted ten times or more. The CDR3 goes on 3 residues after the read ends, and that part is filled in from the germline J gene. V is TRBV5-1 and J is TRBJ2-3, with 7 bases matching TRBD2. There are 15 residues in the CDR3. Per the germline V gene, CDR1 is SGHRS and CDR2 is YFSETQ. J was trimmed by 0 bases and V by 5 bases; bases with no gene match: 6. The CDR3 sequence: CASRALAASTDTQYF. The CDR3 DNA, read in part, is TGCGCCAGCAGGGCCCTAGCGGCTAGCACAGATACG.

At least ten counts were recorded for this clone. The observed sequence ends 3 residues before the CDR3 terminus, with the missing tail filled in from the germline J gene. This chain uses TRBV19 with TRBJ2-5; the D gene is possibly TRBD1 (8 bases). The CDR3 runs to 17 residues. The V gene's germline CDR1 is LNHDA and CDR2 SQIVND (reference sequence). V lost 4 bases and J lost 2, with 20 bases in between. The covered CDR3 bases are TGTGCCAGTAGTAAGCGCCTACAGGGGGGGTCACAAGAGACC. The encoded protein is CASSKRLQGGSQET. The full CDR3 reads CASSKRLQGGSQETQYF.

There are many counts of this clone. The read falls 3 residues short of the CDR3 end, and the missing part is taken from the germline J gene. The chain joins TRBV5-1 to TRBJ1-3; D remains ambiguous. V lost 2 bases to trimming and J lost 0 bases, with 6 bases between them. CDR3 length equals 14 residues. From germline, CDR1 is SGHRS and CDR2 YFSETQ. The CDR3 DNA, read in part, is TGCGCCAGCAGCTTAGGCAGCTCTGGAAACACC. As protein: CASSLGSSGNT. The full-length CDR3 reads as CASSLGSSGNTIYF. Based on the CDR3 plus reference TRBV5-1 and TRBJ1-3, the full variable domain is KAGVTQTPRYLIKTRGQQVTLSCSPISGHRSVSWYQQTPGQGLQFLFEYFSETQRNKGNFPGRFSGRQFSNSRSEMNVSTLELGDSALYLCASSLGSSGNTIYFGEGSWLTVV.